Listed here are 8 T cell receptor beta chains from one sample, sequenced in a study of T cells in Graves' hyperthyroidism and ophthalmopathy. RNA transcripts yielded amplified TCR beta CDR3 regions. With the HTBI primer set, the TCR CDR3 went through a first round of RT-PCR. TCRdb passed the multiplex PCR reads through MiXCR, listing each CDR3 protein once. The data hold fewer than 250,000 distinct CDR3 sequences, with roughly 17% observed a single time. The sequenced material came from blood. The receptors originated from a woman in her late teens or twenties with Graves' ophthalmopathy.

This clonotype was observed many times. V and J are TRBV14 and TRBJ2-7; D remains ambiguous. Trimming shortened V by 0 bases and J by 4 bases, and 13 bases separated the two germline ends. The V gene's germline CDR1 is SGHDN and CDR2 FVKESK. The CDR3 covers 15 residues. The CDR3, as DNA: TGTGCCAGCAGCCAAGAGGTAATTGGTGGGTACGAGCAGTACTTC. Residues: CASSQEVIGGYEQYF.

This clonotype was recorded at least ten times. This chain links TRBV27 with TRBJ2-1, with 7 bases that match TRBD1. The CDR3 extends over 14 amino acids. V trimming: 6 bases; J trimming: 10 bases; junction bases outside the gene matches: 12. Germline V lookup: CDR1 MNHEY, CDR2 SMNVEV (reference sequence). The CDR3 bases are TGTGCCAGCAGAAGGGGGCCCACGCCGGTGGAGCAGTTCTTC. This gives the protein CASRRGPTPVEQFF.

In this sample, this clonotype turned up many times. The genes are TRBV5-1 and TRBJ1-4, with 8 bases identical to TRBD1. In germline, CDR1 is SGHRS, CDR2 YFSETQ. V shed 0 bases and J 7 bases; nucleotides not matched to a gene: 5. The length of the CDR3 is 15 residues. The CDR3 spells CASSLAGTGLEKLFF. In DNA form, the CDR3 reads TGCGCCAGCAGCTTGGCCGGGACAGGTCTTGAAAAACTGTTTTTT.

V is TRBV2 and J is TRBJ1-1; D may be TRBD1 (5 bases). CDR3 length: 16 residues. Germline V gene data show CDR1 as SNHLY and CDR2 as FYNNEI. Trimming stripped 6 bases from V and 0 bases from J, with 17 bases between. The CDR3 sequence: CASRSRDGTMNTEAFF. CDR3 sequence (DNA): TGTGCCAGCAGATCCCGGGACGGAACTATGAACACTGAAGCTTTCTTT.

This clonotype was seen repeatedly, ten times or more. V usage is TRBV4-1 and J usage is TRBJ2-7; D assignment may be TRBD1 or TRBD2 (5 bases each). V dropped 7 bases and J dropped 0 bases, with 16 bases sitting between them. Germline V lookup: CDR1 MGHRA, CDR2 YSYEKL. The CDR3 is made up of 15 amino acids. The CDR3 DNA follows: TGCGCCAGCACTAAACTCCGGGACGGCTCCTACGAGCAGTACTTC. It specifies CASTKLRDGSYEQYF.

Many counts were recorded for this clonotype. CDR3 bases: TGCAGTGCTAGTAAGAGCGGGAGGGGGTACGAGCAGTACTTC. This codes for CSASKSGRGYEQYF. The chain uses TRBV20-1 and TRBJ2-7, with TRBD2 matching 10 bases. The germline V gene has CDR1 DFQATT and CDR2 SNEGSKA (reference sequence). The CDR3 sequence is 14 residues long. V was clipped by 3 bases and J by 4 bases; unmatched bases: 6.

At least ten counts were recorded for this clonotype. V is TRBV5-1 and J is TRBJ1-1; D call uncertain. The CDR3 has 9 amino acids. The ends were cut back, 10 bases at V and 3 bases at J, with 4 bases in the middle. Germline loops: CDR1 SGHRS, CDR2 YFSETQ. The CDR3 DNA reads as TGCGCCGTGGACACTGAAGCTTTCTTT. Its translation: CAVDTEAFF.

This clonotype has a handful of counts. J is TRBJ2-7 and V is TRBV29-1, with D unresolved. CDR3 length: 14 amino acids. V was pared by 2 bases and J by 0 bases, with 11 bases between. Germline V lookup: CDR1 SQVTM, CDR2 ANQGSEA. Here the CDR3 reads CSVESTPSSYEQYF. The CDR3 nucleotides are TGCAGCGTTGAATCCACTCCAAGCTCCTACGAGCAGTACTTC.